The 12 T cell receptor beta chains reported below all come from one sample, sequenced in a study of OX40 agonist ivuxolimab in advanced cancers. TCRdb's table, derived via immunoSEQ multiplex PCR, lists solely in-frame clones and lacks some. The table lists more than 65,000 clones, 70% to 90% of them singletons. The sequencing used CD4+ or CD8+ T cells sorted from blood, collected in a trial of the OX40 agonist ivuxolimab. Every receptor here comes from an adult with an advanced solid tumor such as melanoma, head and neck, liver or kidney cancer.

The count of this clone is one. Here the CDR3 DNA reads TGTGCCAGCAGCTTAGAGGGCCGTGTGAGTGAGCAGTTCTTC. This sequence encodes CASSLEGRVSEQFF. The chain is built from TRBV7-9 and TRBJ2-1; D call uncertain. The CDR3 sequence is 14 residues long. Trimming removed 1 base at V and 9 bases at J, with 13 bases between. From germline, CDR1 is SEHNR and CDR2 FQNEAQ (reference sequence).

This chain connects TRBV6-1 to TRBJ1-1, with D hard to call. V dropped 6 bases and J dropped 2 bases, with 13 bases sitting between them. Germline V gene lookup returns CDR1 MNHNS and CDR2 SASEGT. The CDR3 extends over 14 amino acids. CDR3 nucleotides: TGTGCCAGCAGCGCCAGGTCTGGCAACACTGAAGCTTTCTTT. It encodes CASSARSGNTEAFF.

V usage is TRBV2 and J usage is TRBJ1-2; the match to TRBD1 covers 8 bases. CDR1 SNHLY and CDR2 FYNNEI come from the germline V gene. The V segment lost 6 bases and the J segment 3 bases; nucleotides outside the gene matches: 6. This CDR3 comprises 14 residues. The CDR3 nucleotides read TGTGCCAGCAGCGGACAGGGCCTTCACTATGGCTACACCTTC. Amino acids: CASSGQGLHYGYTF.

This clone occurred a few times. The chain has TRBV7-9 and TRBJ1-1; TRBD1 might be the D (5 bases). The germline V gene has CDR1 SEHNR and CDR2 FQNEAQ (reference sequence). V was pared by 1 base and J by 0 bases, with 12 bases between. The CDR3 extends over 16 amino acids. CDR3 residues: CASSLGQGLMNTEAFF. Here the CDR3 DNA reads TGTGCCAGCAGCTTAGGGCAGGGACTAATGAACACTGAAGCTTTCTTT.

This clone was seen a single time. The CDR3 coding sequence is TGTGCCATACAGGGGGGACAGGGAAGCTCCTACGAGCAGTACTTC. Translating it yields CAIQGGQGSSYEQYF. V and J are TRBV10-3 and TRBJ2-7, with TRBD1 identical over 9 bases. V was pared by 9 bases and J by 0 bases, with 9 bases of the junction left unmatched. CDR1 is ENHRY, CDR2 SYGVKD, per germline. The CDR3 contains 15 residues.

This chain connects TRBV28 to TRBJ1-2; D call uncertain. Trimming pared 3 bases from V and 0 bases from J, leaving 8 bases between. The CDR3 contains 14 residues. Germline lookup yields CDR1 MDHEN and CDR2 SYDVKM. The CDR3 sequence is CASSLNQANYGYTF. CDR3 nucleotides: TGTGCCAGCAGTTTGAATCAAGCTAACTATGGCTACACCTTC.

V gene TRBV6-6 combines with J gene TRBJ1-3, with 8 positions matching TRBD1. The CDR3 is made up of 14 amino acids. V was pared by 5 bases and J by 2 bases, with 2 bases of the junction left unmatched. Germline assignment: CDR1 MNHNY and CDR2 SVGAGI (reference sequence). The CDR3 loop reads CASSPDRAGNTIYF. CDR3 nucleotide sequence: TGTGCCAGCAGTCCGGACAGGGCTGGAAACACCATATATTTT.

V usage is TRBV5-1 and J usage is TRBJ2-5; weak D call: TRBD1 (6 bases). The ends were cut back, 0 bases at V and 3 bases at J, with 9 bases in the middle. The length of the CDR3 is 14 residues. Per germline, CDR1 SGHRS and CDR2 YFSETQ. The CDR3 loop is CASSLGRQEETQYF. The CDR3 DNA is TGCGCCAGCAGCTTGGGACGACAGGAAGAGACCCAGTACTTC.

This chain joins TRBV4-3 and TRBJ1-2, with D possibly being TRBD1 (5 bases). Between the trimmed V and J ends, which lost 4 bases and 7 bases, there was a span of 16 bases. The CDR3 length is 14 residues. Germline V gene data show CDR1 as LGHNA and CDR2 as YSLEER. CDR3 in amino acids: CASSLSIPGTGYTF. CDR3 bases: TGCGCCAGCAGCCTTTCAATCCCCGGGACTGGCTACACCTTC.

The DNA for the CDR3 is TGTGCCAGCAGCTTAAGGTGGCCAAGAGGGGAGCAGTTCTTC. Residues: CASSLRWPRGEQFF. This chain connects TRBV7-2 to TRBJ2-1; D may be TRBD2 (5 bases). Trimming took off 2 bases at V and 10 bases at J, with 15 bases between the two ends. The CDR3 is 14 amino acids. Germline lookup yields CDR1 SGHTA and CDR2 FQGNSA.

V is TRBV23-1 and J is TRBJ1-5, with TRBD1 as a possible D gene (6 bases). TRBV23-1 is reported as an ORF; its role is uncertain. The CDR3 loop spans 15 amino acids. Trimming shortened V by 3 bases and J by 1 base, and 10 bases separated the two germline ends. The CDR3: CASSHSDRSNQPQHF. The CDR3 DNA reads TGCGCCAGCAGTCATTCCGACAGGAGCAATCAGCCCCAGCATTTT.

The chain combines TRBV25-1 with TRBJ1-4; D is ambiguous. Germline V gene lookup returns CDR1 MGHDK and CDR2 SYGVNS. V lost 4 bases and J lost 8, with 14 bases in between. This CDR3 is 14 amino acids long. The DNA for the CDR3 is TGTGCCAGCAGTGCCGGACTGCAATCGGAAAAACTGTTTTTT. Protein product: CASSAGLQSEKLFF.